Listed below are T cell receptor beta chains from one sample, sequenced in a study of tumor-infiltrating lymphocytes in primary liver carcinoma. TCRdb reprocessed the multiplex PCR reads via MiXCR and lists one record per CDR3 protein. The sample carries about 70,000 distinct CDR3 sequences, roughly three quarters recorded once. Material for sequencing was liver tumor tissue from sampling region 4. These receptors were taken from a man aged 35 to 55 with primary liver carcinoma and hepatitis B virus infection. The CDR3 runs from the conserved cysteine through the conserved F or W. The D gene is left open where the match is weak. A row's size may be missing; if present it is once, few, many or a size class.

NA	TRBD2	TRBV5-1	TRBJ2-1	TGCGCCAGCAGCTTCGGGACTAGCGGGACGGAAGATCAGTTCTTC	CASSFGTSGTEDQFF
NA	NA	TRBV28	TRBJ1-6	TGTGCCAGCAGTTTTGCGAATTCACCCCTCCACTTT	CASSFANSPLHF
NA	TRBD1	TRBV7-9	TRBJ2-6	TGTGCCAGCAGCTTGACCGGGACAGGAGTCTCTGGGGCCGACGTCCTGACTTTC	CASSLTGTGVSGADVLTF
NA	TRBD2	TRBV4-2	TRBJ2-1	TGTGCCAGCAGCGTAACCAGAACTAGCGGGAACAATGAGCAGTTCTTC	CASSVTRTSGNNEQFF
NA	TRBD2	TRBV11-2	TRBJ2-2	TGTGCCAGCAGCCCGGGAGGGGGGCTAGCGGGTCTTAACATCGGGGAGCCGTTTTTT	CASSPGGGLAGLNIGEPFF
many	NA	TRBV6-5	TRBJ1-3	TGTGCCAGCAGTTTGGGGACTTCAGTTGGAAACACCATATATTTT	CASSLGTSVGNTIYF
many	NA	TRBV30	TRBJ2-2	TGTGCCTGGAGTGCTTTACTAGACACCGGGGAGCTGTTTTTT	CAWSALLDTGELFF
NA	TRBD1	TRBV12-3/TRBV12-4	TRBJ2-7	TGTGCCAGCAGTTCATCTGGGACAGGGGCTCGGGAGCAGTACTTC	CASSSSGTGAREQYF
NA	TRBD2	TRBV11-1	TRBJ2-1	TGTGCCGGCAACCGCCTACCGGGAGGCGGGTACAATGAGCAGTTCTTC	CAGNRLPGGGYNEQFF
NA	TRBD1	TRBV29-1	TRBJ2-1	TGCAGCGGATTGCTGGGACAGGGGGTGGATGAGCAGTCTTTC	CSGLLGQGVDEQSF
many	NA	TRBV10-1	TRBJ1-1	TGCGCCAACAGAGGAGGGGTCACTGAAGCTTTCTTT	CANRGGVTEAFF
NA	TRBD1	TRBV6-5	TRBJ2-7	TGTGCCTGCAGTCCGGGACAGGGTTCCTCCTACGAGCAGTATTTC	CACSPGQGSSYEQYF
many	TRBD2	TRBV10-3	TRBJ2-7	TGTGCCATCAGTGAGGTGGGGACTAGTATTCCCAACGAGCAGTACTTC	CAISEVGTSIPNEQYF
few	NA	TRBV2	TRBJ1-2	TGTGCCAGCAATGAACGGCAGGTTTATGGCTACACCTTC	CASNERQVYGYTF
few	TRBD1	TRBV11-1	TRBJ2-7	TGTGCCAGCAACAAGGGACAGGCATACGAGCAGTACTTC	CASNKGQAYEQYF
medium-sized	TRBD2	TRBV11-2	TRBJ2-6	TGTGCCAGCAGCTTCCATATCGGACTAGCGGGGACTGGGGCCAACGTCCTGACTTTC	CASSFHIGLAGTGANVLTF
NA	NA	TRBV4-1	TRBJ2-3	TGCGCCAGCAGCCCGTGGGGCACAGATATGCAGTATTTT	CASSPWGTDMQYF
NA	NA	TRBV11-2	TRBJ1-5	TGTGCTAGCAGCTTAGGCCCTCCCGGGATAAATCAGTCCCAGCATTTT	CASSLGPPGINQSQHF
NA	TRBD2	TRBV11-2	TRBJ2-7	TGTGCCAGCAGCATAGGGTTAGCGGGTCCCTACGAACAGTACTTC	CASSIGLAGPYEQYF
NA	TRBD2	TRBV29-1	TRBJ2-1	TGCAGCGTTGGAGGGGGGGCTGGCGGGAGGTACAATGAGCAGTTCTTC	CSVGGGAGGRYNEQFF
many	NA	TRBV24-1	TRBJ2-2	TGTGCCACCAGTGATTTAAGCAGGGACACCGGGGAGCTGTTTTTT	CATSDLSRDTGELFF
NA	NA	TRBV15	TRBJ2-7	TGTGCCACCAGCATAGAAGGGGACCTTTTCTACGAGCAGTACTTC	CATSIEGDLFYEQYF
NA	NA	TRBV11-2	TRBJ1-2	TGTACCAGCAGCTTAGATCTAGGGACCGCCACTTATGGCTACACCTTT	CTSSLDLGTATYGYTF
NA	NA	TRBV11-2	TRBJ2-5	TGTGCAAGCAGCTTAAGGAGTAGCGGTCCGGGGGAGACCCAGTACTTC	CASSLRSSGPGETQYF
NA	NA	TRBV6-6	TRBJ1-1	TGTACCAGCAGTCAAATCACTGAAGCTTTCTTT	CTSSQITEAFF
many	TRBD1	TRBV10-3	TRBJ1-5	TGTGCCATCAGTGAGTCGGAGGGGGCAGATCAGCCCCAGCATTTT	CAISESEGADQPQHF
many	NA	TRBV5-6	TRBJ2-7	TGTGCCAGCAGCCTGGTCGGGGCGGTCTACGAGCAGTACTTC	CASSLVGAVYEQYF